This TCR beta chain was retrieved from a study of blood T cells in healthy people across ages. Study-wide results and caveats: The long-lived group displayed more naive CD4+ cells, plus higher diversity, than the aged donors did.

The CDR3 covers 14 residues. The germline CDR1 and CDR2 sequences are MGHRA and YSYEKL. It was with a sample-barcoded 5' primer and a J-beta primer mix that a second PCR of about 7 to 12 cycles was run. TCRdb redid the calling of the 5' RACE reads with MiXCR, one entry per CDR3 protein. The sample yields about 540,000 distinct CDR3 sequences, nearly 25% seen once. Regarding this clonotype: Its antigen is currently unknown. The junction shows a germline mismatch at one end, possibly a read error.

The sample also formed part of further work on T cells of mothers and their children.

The chain joins TRBV4-1 to TRBJ2-1; no firm D call. Sequenced sample: blood. The receptor was isolated from a boy aged 5-17 years in good health. This CDR3 is CVSSQDGRTPKQFF. DNA of the CDR3: TGCGTCAGCAGCCAAGATGGCAGAACCCCGAAGCAGTTCTTC.